The sequence of this T cell receptor beta chain was determined in a study of T cell responses to AZD1222 COVID-19 vaccine. Comments on this clone: Its antigen is not identified.

Whole-study findings and limits: Unmutated variant regions are reportedly targeted by nearly half of spike-specific TCRs. There were repertoire samples only from the period after the peak T cell response. The donor group comprised mostly white British people and more females; the analysis possibly underestimated clonal diversity. Receipt of two AZD1222 doses was followed by a rise in Spike-specific TCR breadth and depth.

Per the germline V gene, CDR1 is SGHNT and CDR2 is YYREEE (reference sequence). The CDR3 extends over 14 amino acids. Trimming left V 0 bases short and J 6 bases short, with 12 bases between. The data were produced by immunoSEQ multiplex PCR, yet TCRdb's version contains in-frame clones alone and is incomplete. This table has 150,000 to 200,000 clones, about 86% appearing once. The sequenced sample was peripheral blood, obtained on day 0 of AZD1222 vaccination. V gene TRBV5-4 combines with J gene TRBJ1-2; D call uncertain. This clonotype was sampled from an adult in good health. The CDR3: CASSLGPQPHGYTF. Written as DNA, the CDR3 is TGTGCCAGCAGCTTGGGTCCTCAACCCCATGGCTACACCTTC.